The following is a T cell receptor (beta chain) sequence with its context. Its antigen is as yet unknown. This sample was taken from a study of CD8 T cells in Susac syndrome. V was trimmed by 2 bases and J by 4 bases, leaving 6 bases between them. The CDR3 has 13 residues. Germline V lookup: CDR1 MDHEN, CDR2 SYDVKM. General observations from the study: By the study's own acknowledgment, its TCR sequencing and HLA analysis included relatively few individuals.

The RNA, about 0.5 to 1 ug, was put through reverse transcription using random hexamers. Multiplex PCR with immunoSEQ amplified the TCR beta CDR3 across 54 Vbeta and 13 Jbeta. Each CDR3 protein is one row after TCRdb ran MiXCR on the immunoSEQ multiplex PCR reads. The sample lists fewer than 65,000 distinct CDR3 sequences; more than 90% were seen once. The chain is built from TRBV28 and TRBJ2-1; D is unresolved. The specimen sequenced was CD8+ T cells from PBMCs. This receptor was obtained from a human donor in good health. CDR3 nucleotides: TGTGCCAGCAGTTTAAGTGGTTACAATGAGCAGTTCTTC. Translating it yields CASSLSGYNEQFF.